This T cell receptor beta chain was found in a study of human T cells and chemical hapten exposure. Study outcomes and limitations: As patch test score rose, PT1 expanded TCR counts tended to rise as well. Significantly more large CDR3 similarity clusters were formed by expanded TCRs than by controls.

The CDR3 contains 13 residues. Trimming pared 1 base from V and 2 bases from J, leaving 6 bases between. Germline lookup yields CDR1 SGHVS and CDR2 FNYEAQ. This clonotype was found a few times. Its target is unknown. Sample time point: patch test 2, 6 weeks after DPC sensitization. Treatment specified: therapeutic diphenylcyclopropenone sensitization with weekly scalp DPC. Original processing methods: Samples held a median of about 94,000 TCRs, range roughly 20,000–700,000. TCRdb re-called the RACE reads with MiXCR, one entry per CDR3 protein. These V and J calls originate from TCRdb's pipeline instead of the authors' own analysis. This sample has about 140,000 distinct CDR3 sequences, with 10% to 15% found just once.

The sequencing used whole blood, collected in connection with sensitization to the hapten diphenylcyclopropenone (DPC). The receptor was isolated from a woman in her 50s with alopecia areata. Some clones in this sample may be carry-over from other donors' samples. The V call is TRBV7-6, the J call TRBJ2-7; weak D call: TRBD1 (6 bases). The CDR3 coding sequence is TGTGCCAGCAGCTTAGGGACAGCCTACGAGCAGTACTTC. It codes for CASSLGTAYEQYF.